The 22 T cell receptor beta chains listed next were all sequenced from one sample in a study of cytomegalovirus exposure and HLA in healthy donors (dated by TCRdb to between 2016 and 2019). Library preparation was by the immunoSEQ multiplex PCR assay. In its TCRdb copy, this immuneACCESS table keeps in-frame sequences only and misses some clones. Where compared with another copy, unresolved V genes explain less than half of these, and the others have no known cause. In this sample the table shows more than 110,000 clones, 88% of which occur a single time. The ten largest clones capture 7.5% to 8.5% of the sample. The specimen was PBMCs. Receptor source: a woman between 18 and 29 years old in good health and CMV-seropositive.

The chain couples TRBV6-5 to TRBJ1-2; D may be TRBD1 (6 bases). Germline lookup yields CDR1 MNHEY and CDR2 SVGAGI. The V and J ends lost 8 bases and 2 bases respectively, with 9 bases between them. CDR3 length equals 12 residues. CDR3 loop: CASGDRNYGYTF. The CDR3, as DNA: TGTGCCAGCGGAGACAGGAACTATGGCTACACCTTC.

The chain recombines TRBV9 with TRBJ2-1; 9 bases are shared with TRBD2. Per germline, CDR1 SGDLS and CDR2 YYNGEE. V gave up 4 bases and J gave up 5 bases; unmatched junction bases: 13. The CDR3 has 17 residues. In DNA, the CDR3 is TGTGCCAGCAGCCCCCACTCCACACTAGCGGGCAACAATGAGCAGTTCTTC. This codes for CASSPHSTLAGNNEQFF. The whole variable domain, remainder taken from reference TRBV9 and TRBJ2-1, is DSGVTQTPKHLITATGQRVTLRCSPRSGDLSVYWYQQSLDQGLQFLIQYYNGEERAKGNILERFSAQQFPDLHSELNLSSLELGDSALYFCASSPHSTLAGNNEQFFGPGTRLTVL.

The CDR3, as DNA: TGCGCCAGCAGCCTACAGTACACAGATACGCAGTATTTT. It specifies CASSLQYTDTQYF. This sequence joins TRBV4-1 and TRBJ2-3, with D hard to call. Germline V gives CDR1 MGHRA, CDR2 YSYEKL. The V end lost 4 bases, the J end lost 2 bases, and 7 bases lay between the germline ends. CDR3 length: 13 amino acids.

This clone appeared once. This chain connects TRBV7-9 to TRBJ2-1; tentative D call: TRBD2 (6 bases). Germline loops: CDR1 SEHNR, CDR2 FQNEAQ (reference sequence). V lost 1 base and J 7 bases, leaving 14 bases between the germline ends. This CDR3 is 15 amino acids long. The chain's CDR3 is CASSLGRDWWNEQFF. For the CDR3, the DNA is TGTGCCAGCAGCTTAGGGAGGGATTGGTGGAATGAGCAGTTCTTC.

To note about this clone: The germline gene is not matched at one end of the junction; a read error may be the cause. This chain connects TRBV10-3 to TRBJ1-4, with 9 bases aligning to TRBD1. This CDR3 contains 14 residues. Germline values: CDR1 ENHRY, CDR2 SYGVKD. The CDR3 bases are TGTGCCATCAGTGAGAGGGGATACAGGGGGCATTTCTCTTTT. It yields the protein CAISERGYRGHFSF.

This rearrangement joins TRBV5-5 to TRBJ1-2, with 8 bases fitting TRBD1. Trimming removed 4 bases from V and 8 bases from J; junction bases left unmatched: 16. Germline values: CDR1 SGHKS, CDR2 YYEKEE (reference sequence). This CDR3 has 16 amino acids. This chain's CDR3 is CASSPTRTGPGRGYTF. CDR3 DNA: TGTGCCAGCAGCCCGACTCGGACAGGGCCGGGGCGAGGCTACACCTTC. Full variable domain (missing parts from reference TRBV5-5 and TRBJ1-2): DAGVTQSPTHLIKTRGQQVTLRCSPISGHKSVSWYQQVLGQGPQFIFQYYEKEERGRGNFPDRFSARQFPNYSSELNVNALLLGDSALYLCASSPTRTGPGRGYTFGSGTRLTVV.

This chain joins TRBV7-9 and TRBJ2-1; perhaps TRBD2 as D (5 bases). Germline V gene lookup returns CDR1 SEHNR and CDR2 FQNEAQ (reference sequence). The CDR3 loop spans 14 amino acids. Trimming removed 1 base from V and 3 bases from J, with 7 bases in between. The CDR3 protein is CASSLELDYNEQFF. The CDR3 DNA reads TGTGCCAGCAGCTTAGAACTAGACTACAATGAGCAGTTCTTC. Based on the CDR3 plus reference TRBV7-9 and TRBJ2-1, the full variable domain is DTGVSQNPRHKITKRGQNVTFRCDPISEHNRLYWYRQTLGQGPEFLTYFQNEAQLEKSRLLSDRFSAERPKGSFSTLEIQRTEQGDSAMYLCASSLELDYNEQFFGPGTRLTVL.

The chain joins TRBV5-6 to TRBJ2-7, with 8 bases that match TRBD2. The CDR3 runs 14 residues. Germline CDR1 is SGHDT and CDR2 is YYEEEE. Trimming cost V 0 bases and J 6 bases; bases outside gene matches: 5. The CDR3 sequence is CASSLGLAKGEQYF. CDR3 DNA sequence: TGTGCCAGCAGCTTGGGACTAGCGAAGGGCGAGCAGTACTTC.

The J gene is TRBJ2-7, the V gene TRBV6-1, with D possibly being TRBD2 (6 bases). The CDR3 contains 16 residues. Trimming cost V 4 bases and J 1 base, with 17 bases left between them. CDR1 and CDR2 (germline): MNHNS, SASEGT. The CDR3 region has the DNA TGTGCCAGCAGTGCTCCCGGACTAACATATTCCTACGAGCAGTACTTC. Translation gives CASSAPGLTYSYEQYF.

The V call is TRBV19, the J call TRBJ1-6, with TRBD1 matching 8 bases. With V trimmed by 1 base and J by 5 bases, 1 base remained unmatched. The CDR3 has 15 residues. Germline V lookup: CDR1 LNHDA, CDR2 SQIVND (reference sequence). The CDR3 sequence: CASSIAGGDNSPLHF. DNA for the CDR3: TGTGCCAGTAGTATAGCAGGGGGCGATAATTCACCCCTCCACTTT. Full variable domain (rest looked up from reference TRBV19 and TRBJ1-6): DGGITQSPKYLFRKEGQNVTLSCEQNLNHDAMYWYRQDPGQGLRLIYYSQIVNDFQKGDIAEGYSVSREKKESFPLTVTSAQKNPTAFYLCASSIAGGDNSPLHFGNGTRLTVT.

This sequence joins TRBV7-3 and TRBJ2-1; TRBD2 might be the D (5 bases). Germline CDR1 reads SGHTA; CDR2 reads FQGTGA. The CDR3 consists of 15 residues. The V end was cut by 3 bases, the J end by 3 bases, with 12 bases between. CDR3 residues: CASSFQAVDYNEQFF. CDR3 DNA sequence: TGTGCCAGCAGCTTCCAAGCGGTCGACTACAATGAGCAGTTCTTC.

The chain couples TRBV7-3 to TRBJ2-5, with TRBD2 matching over 7 bases. The CDR3 has 14 residues. Germline V gene data show CDR1 as SGHTA and CDR2 as FQGTGA. The J segment lost 4 bases and the V segment lost 0 bases, leaving 2 bases of the junction unmatched. The CDR3 DNA reads as TGTGCCAGCAGCTTAACAGGGAGGGGAGAGACCCAGTACTTC. Translating gives CASSLTGRGETQYF.

This sequence joins TRBV5-1 and TRBJ2-5; D is possibly TRBD2 (7 bases). V shed 1 base and J shed 2 bases, with 9 bases lying between them. In germline, CDR1 is SGHRS, CDR2 YFSETQ. The CDR3 contains 14 residues. Here the CDR3 reads CASSLRGGQETQYF. Written as DNA, the CDR3 is TGCGCCAGCAGCTTGAGGGGGGGACAAGAGACCCAGTACTTC.

This clone appeared a few times. This chain joins TRBV5-1 and TRBJ2-7; D remains unclear. Trimming stripped 0 bases from V and 2 bases from J, with 6 bases between. The CDR3 totals 13 residues. Germline CDR1 SGHRS, CDR2 YFSETQ. DNA of the CDR3: TGCGCCAGCAGCTTGGTTGGCCCCTACGAGCAGTACTTC. Its translation: CASSLVGPYEQYF. Variable domain in full (rest from reference TRBV5-1 and TRBJ2-7): KAGVTQTPRYLIKTRGQQVTLSCSPISGHRSVSWYQQTPGQGLQFLFEYFSETQRNKGNFPGRFSGRQFSNSRSEMNVSTLELGDSALYLCASSLVGPYEQYFGPGTRLTVT.

V usage is TRBV4-2 and J usage is TRBJ2-3, with 12 bases lining up with TRBD2. Germline V lookup: CDR1 LGHNA, CDR2 YNFKEQ. CDR3 length equals 15 residues. V was pared by 5 bases and J by 3 bases, with 3 bases of the junction left unmatched. In nucleotides, the CDR3 is TGTGCCAGCAGCGAGACTAGCGGGGGAACAGATACGCAGTATTTT. Translation gives CASSETSGGTDTQYF.

This clone has just a few counts. The chain recombines TRBV5-5 with TRBJ2-7, with 10 nucleotides matching TRBD1. Germline CDR1 is SGHKS and CDR2 is YYEKEE (reference sequence). The CDR3 contains 14 residues. Trimming removed 0 bases from V and 4 bases from J; junction bases left unmatched: 1. The CDR3 reads CASSLGGQGYEQYF. The CDR3 DNA reads as TGTGCCAGCAGCTTGGGGGGACAGGGGTACGAGCAGTACTTC.

The rearrangement joins TRBV7-9 to TRBJ2-7, with TRBD2 matching 8 bases. The CDR3 consists of 14 residues. Germline V gene lookup returns CDR1 SEHNR and CDR2 FQNEAQ (reference sequence). J lost 3 bases, V lost 5 bases, and 6 bases had no gene match. The CDR3: CASSIISGGYEQYF. The CDR3 DNA reads as TGTGCCAGCAGCATTATCAGCGGGGGCTACGAGCAGTACTTC.

The rearrangement joins TRBV18 to TRBJ1-5; possibly TRBD1 for D (5 bases). This CDR3 has 13 amino acids. The germline V gene has CDR1 KGHSH and CDR2 LQKENI. V lost 2 bases, J lost 15 bases, and 17 bases lay in between. CDR3 sequence reads: CASSPSFDSAGHF. Written as DNA, the CDR3 is TGTGCCAGCTCACCAAGCTTCGACAGTGCCGGGCATTTT.

The rearrangement links TRBV7-9 to TRBJ1-2; unclear D gene. The CDR3 sequence is 14 residues long. Germline V gene lookup returns CDR1 SEHNR and CDR2 FQNEAQ (reference sequence). V was trimmed by 0 bases and J by 3 bases, leaving 8 bases between them. CDR3 nucleotides: TGTGCCAGCAGCTTAGCGCAGGCCCACTATGGCTACACCTTC. As protein: CASSLAQAHYGYTF.

This clone was recorded only once. The chain is built from TRBV28 and TRBJ1-1, with TRBD1 matching 7 bases. V lost 2 bases to trimming and J lost 4 bases; unmatched junction nucleotides: 7. This CDR3 spans 15 amino acids. Germline values: CDR1 MDHEN, CDR2 SYDVKM. The CDR3 is CASSLPGQAATEAFF. CDR3 in DNA: TGTGCCAGCAGTTTACCCGGACAGGCAGCCACTGAAGCTTTCTTT. Using reference TRBV28 and TRBJ1-1 for the parts outside the CDR3, the full variable domain is DVKVTQSSRYLVKRTGEKVFLECVQDMDHENMFWYRQDPGLGLRLIYFSYDVKMKEKGDIPEGYSVSREKKERFSLILESASTNQTSMYLCASSLPGQAATEAFFGQGTRLTVV.

This clone has only one observation. CDR3: CASSYASGGLTDTQYF. The DNA of the CDR3 is TGTGCCAGCAGTTACGCTAGCGGGGGGCTCACAGATACGCAGTATTTT. This sequence joins TRBV6-5 and TRBJ2-3; 11 positions agree with TRBD2. The trim removed 2 bases at V and 2 bases at J, leaving 3 bases unmatched. The CDR3 consists of 16 residues. Germline V CDR1 and CDR2: MNHEY, SVGAGI.

This chain connects TRBV7-9 to TRBJ1-2, with D tentatively TRBD1 (5 bases). Trimming cost V 2 bases and J 8 bases, with 9 bases left between them. This CDR3 is 12 amino acids long. The germline V gene has CDR1 SEHNR and CDR2 FQNEAQ (reference sequence). The CDR3, as DNA: TGTGCCAGCAGCTTACGGGGGAGCGGCTACACCTTC. It translates to CASSLRGSGYTF. Using reference TRBV7-9 and TRBJ1-2 for the parts outside the CDR3, the full variable domain is DTGVSQNPRHKITKRGQNVTFRCDPISEHNRLYWYRQTLGQGPEFLTYFQNEAQLEKSRLLSDRFSAERPKGSFSTLEIQRTEQGDSAMYLCASSLRGSGYTFGSGTRLTVV.